The 12 T cell receptor beta chains below all came from one sample that was sequenced in a study of cytomegalovirus exposure and HLA in healthy donors. Vbeta (60) and Jbeta (13) primers were used in the PCR. The method was immunoSEQ multiplex PCR; TCRdb's version includes in-frame clones alone and lacks a portion of them. The sample includes around 33,000 clones. Material for sequencing was PBMCs. The receptors were gathered from a middle-aged man in good health and CMV-seronegative.

The chain has TRBV9 and TRBJ2-3; 13 positions agree with TRBD2. The germline gives CDR1 SGDLS, CDR2 YYNGEE. The ends lost 3 bases at V and 6 bases at J; junction bases unmatched: 4. This CDR3 has 15 amino acids. The CDR3 coding sequence is TGTGCCAGCAGCGGAGAGACTAGCGGGGGGGATACGCAGTATTTT. Amino acid sequence: CASSGETSGGDTQYF.

The V gene is TRBV19, the J gene TRBJ2-2; 7 positions match TRBD1. The CDR3 is 15 residues long. The ends lost 5 bases at V and 3 bases at J; junction bases unmatched: 6. Germline lookup yields CDR1 LNHDA and CDR2 SQIVND (reference sequence). The CDR3 DNA reads TGTGCCAGTAGTCTACCGACAGGGTACACCGGGGAGCTGTTTTTT. It yields the protein CASSLPTGYTGELFF.

The V gene is TRBV10-1, the J gene TRBJ2-4; TRBD1 aligns across 7 bases. V lost 8 bases and J lost 0; bases outside the gene matches: 13. The germline gives CDR1 WNHNN, CDR2 SYGVQD (reference sequence). The CDR3 loop spans 17 amino acids. The CDR3, as DNA: TGCGCCAGCCTAAGGGGGCCACCATTTTTAGCCAAAAACATTCAGTACTTC. Protein: CASLRGPPFLAKNIQYF.

The chain uses TRBV5-4 and TRBJ2-3; D gene uncertain. There are 11 residues in the CDR3. The germline CDR1 and CDR2 sequences are SGHNT and YYREEE (reference sequence). Trimming pared 5 bases from V and 6 bases from J, leaving 7 bases between. The CDR3 protein is CASSARDTQYF. For the CDR3, the DNA is TGTGCCAGCAGTGCTCGGGATACGCAGTATTTT. Complete variable domain (other parts from reference TRBV5-4 and TRBJ2-3): ETGVTQSPTHLIKTRGQQVTLRCSSQSGHNTVSWYQQALGQGPQFIFQYYREEENGRGNFPPRFSGLQFPNYSSELNVNALELDDSALYLCASSARDTQYFGPGTRLTVL.

The V call is TRBV29-1, the J call TRBJ2-7, with a possible D match to TRBD2 (6 bases). The CDR3 length is 13 residues. Germline CDR1 and CDR2: SQVTM and ANQGSEA. V shed 4 bases and J shed 5 bases, with 15 bases lying between them. The CDR3 sequence: CSVGIRPGDEQYF. CDR3 nucleotides: TGCAGCGTTGGGATCCGGCCGGGAGACGAGCAGTACTTC.

The chain has TRBV27 and TRBJ2-7, with TRBD2 matching over 7 bases. CDR1 and CDR2 from the germline V gene are MNHEY and SMNVEV (reference sequence). CDR3 length: 15 residues. V was clipped by 5 bases and J by 2 bases; unmatched bases: 9. This CDR3 is CASSARGGAAYEQYF. The CDR3 bases are TGTGCCAGCAGTGCCCGGGGAGGGGCGGCCTACGAGCAGTACTTC.

The CDR3 loop reads CASSQEASGGYYEQYF. The DNA for the CDR3 is TGCGCCAGCAGCCAAGAAGCGTCAGGGGGATACTACGAGCAGTACTTC. V gene TRBV4-3 combines with J gene TRBJ2-7, with 7 bases matching TRBD1. The germline gives CDR1 LGHNA, CDR2 YSLEER. The CDR3 length is 16 residues. J was trimmed by 3 bases and V by 0 bases; bases with no gene match: 8.

The chain recombines TRBV29-1 with TRBJ1-1, with 7 bases lining up with TRBD1. Germline CDR1 and CDR2: SQVTM and ANQGSEA. The CDR3 runs to 17 residues. Trimming removed 3 bases from V and 5 bases from J; junction bases left unmatched: 18. CDR3 in amino acids: CSVDPPTGTRQWTEAFF. The CDR3 bases are TGCAGCGTTGATCCTCCGACAGGGACCCGGCAGTGGACTGAAGCTTTCTTT.

The gene calls are TRBV19 and TRBJ1-5, with TRBD1 identical over 12 bases. J gave up 2 bases and V 5 bases, and 7 bases lay outside the gene matches. Looked up from germline, CDR1 is LNHDA and CDR2 is SQIVND (reference sequence). This CDR3 has 17 amino acids. As DNA, the CDR3 is TGTGCCAGTAGTTTCCCGGGACAGGGGGCTGGCAATCAGCCCCAGCATTTT. Its translation: CASSFPGQGAGNQPQHF.

V and J are TRBV18 and TRBJ1-5, with a weak D call TRBD1 (5 bases). CDR3 length: 15 amino acids. The V gene lost 4 bases and the J gene lost 6 bases, with 16 bases spanning the gap. Germline V gives CDR1 KGHSH, CDR2 LQKENI. DNA of the CDR3: TGTGCCAGCTCACTAGGCGCAGGGAACTCTCAGCCCCAGCATTTT. Its protein product is CASSLGAGNSQPQHF.

J is TRBJ1-2 and V is TRBV18; TRBD1 might be the D (6 bases). V was trimmed by 0 bases and J by 4 bases, leaving 6 bases between them. This CDR3 is built from 13 residues. Germline V gene data show CDR1 as KGHSH and CDR2 as LQKENI. The CDR3 sequence is CASSPPDSYGYTF. For the CDR3, the DNA is TGTGCCAGCTCACCACCGGACAGCTATGGCTACACCTTC. Combining the CDR3 with reference TRBV18 and TRBJ1-2 gives the whole variable domain NAGVMQNPRHLVRRRGQEARLRCSPMKGHSHVYWYRQLPEEGLKFMVYLQKENIIDESGMPKERFSAEFPKEGPSILRIQQVVRGDSAAYFCASSPPDSYGYTFGSGTRLTVV.

V and J are TRBV29-1 and TRBJ2-1, with a possible D match to TRBD1 (6 bases). Looked up from germline, CDR1 is SQVTM and CDR2 is ANQGSEA. The CDR3 consists of 14 residues. V dropped 6 bases and J dropped 5 bases, with 17 bases sitting between them. CDR3 in DNA: TGCAGCGTCTCCAGGGGAGCGTCCGACAATGAGCAGTTCTTC. Protein: CSVSRGASDNEQFF.